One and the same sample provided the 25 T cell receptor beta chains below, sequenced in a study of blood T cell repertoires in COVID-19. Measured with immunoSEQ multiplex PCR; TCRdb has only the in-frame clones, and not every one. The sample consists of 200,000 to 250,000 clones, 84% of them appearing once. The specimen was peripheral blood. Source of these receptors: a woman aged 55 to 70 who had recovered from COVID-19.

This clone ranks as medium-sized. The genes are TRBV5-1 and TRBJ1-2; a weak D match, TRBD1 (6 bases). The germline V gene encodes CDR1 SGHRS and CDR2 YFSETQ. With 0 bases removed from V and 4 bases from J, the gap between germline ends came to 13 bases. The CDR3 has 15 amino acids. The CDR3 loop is CASSLAPGEAYGYTF. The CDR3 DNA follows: TGCGCCAGCAGCTTGGCTCCAGGGGAAGCCTATGGCTACACCTTC.

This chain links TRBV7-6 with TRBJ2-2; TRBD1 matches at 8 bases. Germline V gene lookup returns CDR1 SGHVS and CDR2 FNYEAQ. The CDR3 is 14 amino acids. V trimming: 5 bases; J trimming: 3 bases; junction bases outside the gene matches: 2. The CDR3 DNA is TGTGCCAGCAGCCAGACAGGGGACACCGGGGAGCTGTTTTTT. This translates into CASSQTGDTGELFF.

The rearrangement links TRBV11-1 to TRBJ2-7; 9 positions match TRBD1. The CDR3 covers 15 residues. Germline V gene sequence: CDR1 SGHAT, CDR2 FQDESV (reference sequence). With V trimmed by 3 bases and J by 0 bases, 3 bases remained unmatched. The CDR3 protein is CASSFDRGNSYEQYF. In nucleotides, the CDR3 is TGTGCCAGCAGCTTTGACAGGGGGAACTCCTACGAGCAGTACTTC.

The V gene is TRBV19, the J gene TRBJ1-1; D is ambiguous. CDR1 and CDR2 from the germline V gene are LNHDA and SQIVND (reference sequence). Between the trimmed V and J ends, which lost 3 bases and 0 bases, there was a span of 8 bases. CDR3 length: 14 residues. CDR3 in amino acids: CASSIPQMNTEAFF. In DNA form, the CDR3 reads TGTGCCAGTAGTATCCCCCAGATGAACACTGAAGCTTTCTTT.

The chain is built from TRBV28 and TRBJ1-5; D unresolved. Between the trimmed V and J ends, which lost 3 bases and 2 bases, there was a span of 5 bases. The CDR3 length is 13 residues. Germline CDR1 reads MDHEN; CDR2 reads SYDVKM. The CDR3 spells CASSFGGNQPQHF. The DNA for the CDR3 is TGTGCCAGCAGTTTTGGAGGCAATCAGCCCCAGCATTTT.

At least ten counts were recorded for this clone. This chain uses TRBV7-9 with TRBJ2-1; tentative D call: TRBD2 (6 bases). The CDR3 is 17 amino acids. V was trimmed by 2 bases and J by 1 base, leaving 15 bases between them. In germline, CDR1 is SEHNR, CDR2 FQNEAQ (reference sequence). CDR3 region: CASSLQARGRSYNEQFF. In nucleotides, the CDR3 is TGTGCCAGCAGCTTACAAGCGCGGGGCCGTTCCTACAATGAGCAGTTCTTC.

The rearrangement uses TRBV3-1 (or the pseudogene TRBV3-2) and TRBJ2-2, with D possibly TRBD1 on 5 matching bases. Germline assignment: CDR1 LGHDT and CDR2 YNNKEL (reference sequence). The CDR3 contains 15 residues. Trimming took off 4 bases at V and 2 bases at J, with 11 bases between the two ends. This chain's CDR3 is CASSLRQSNTGELFF. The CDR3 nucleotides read TGTGCCAGCAGCCTACGACAGTCCAACACCGGGGAGCTGTTTTTT.

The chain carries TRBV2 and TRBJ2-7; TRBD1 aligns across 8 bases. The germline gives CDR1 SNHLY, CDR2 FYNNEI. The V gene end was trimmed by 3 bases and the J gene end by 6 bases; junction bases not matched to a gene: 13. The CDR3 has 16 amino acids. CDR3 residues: CASSEVPGGEVVEQYF. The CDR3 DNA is TGTGCCAGCAGTGAGGTTCCAGGGGGCGAGGTGGTCGAGCAGTACTTC. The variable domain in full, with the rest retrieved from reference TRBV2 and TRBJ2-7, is EPEVTQTPSHQVTQMGQEVILRCVPISNHLYFYWYRQILGQKVEFLVSFYNNEISEKSEIFDDQFSVERPDGSNFTLKIRSTKLEDSAMYFCASSEVPGGEVVEQYFGPGTRLTVT.

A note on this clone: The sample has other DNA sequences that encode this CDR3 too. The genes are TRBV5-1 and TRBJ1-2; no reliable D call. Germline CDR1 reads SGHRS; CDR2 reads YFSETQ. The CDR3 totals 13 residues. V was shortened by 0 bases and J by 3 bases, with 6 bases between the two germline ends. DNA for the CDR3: TGCGCCAGCAGCTTGGCCGGGGACTATGGCTACACCTTC. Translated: CASSLAGDYGYTF.

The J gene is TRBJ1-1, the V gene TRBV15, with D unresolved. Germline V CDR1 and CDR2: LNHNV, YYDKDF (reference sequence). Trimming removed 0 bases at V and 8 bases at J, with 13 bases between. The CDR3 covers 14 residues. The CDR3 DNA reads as TGTGCCACCAGCAGAGATCAGTTAGGCAGGGAAGCTTTCTTT. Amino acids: CATSRDQLGREAFF.

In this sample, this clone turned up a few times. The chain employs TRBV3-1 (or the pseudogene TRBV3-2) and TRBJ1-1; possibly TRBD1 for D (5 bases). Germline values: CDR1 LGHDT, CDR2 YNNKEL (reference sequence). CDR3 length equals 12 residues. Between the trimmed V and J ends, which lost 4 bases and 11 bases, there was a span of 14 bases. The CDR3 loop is CASSLGQAGAFF. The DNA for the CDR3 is TGTGCCAGCAGCCTTGGACAAGCAGGGGCTTTCTTT.

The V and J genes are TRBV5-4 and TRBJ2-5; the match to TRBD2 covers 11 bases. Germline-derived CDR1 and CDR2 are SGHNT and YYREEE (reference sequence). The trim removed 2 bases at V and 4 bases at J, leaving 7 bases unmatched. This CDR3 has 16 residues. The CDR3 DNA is TGTGCCAGCAGCTTTACTAGCGGGGGAAGGGGAGAGACCCAGTACTTC. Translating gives CASSFTSGGRGETQYF.

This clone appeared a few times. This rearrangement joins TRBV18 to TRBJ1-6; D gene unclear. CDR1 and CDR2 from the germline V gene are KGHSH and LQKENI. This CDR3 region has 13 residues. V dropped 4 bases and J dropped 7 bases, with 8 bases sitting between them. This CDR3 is CASSLEENSPLHF. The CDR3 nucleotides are TGTGCCAGCTCACTTGAAGAGAATTCACCCCTCCACTTT.

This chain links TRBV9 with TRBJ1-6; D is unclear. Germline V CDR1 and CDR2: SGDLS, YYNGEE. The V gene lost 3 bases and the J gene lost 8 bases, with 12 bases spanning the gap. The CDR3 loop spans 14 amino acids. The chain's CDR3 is CASSASSGDSPLHF. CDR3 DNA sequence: TGTGCCAGCAGCGCGTCCTCCGGGGATTCACCCCTCCACTTT. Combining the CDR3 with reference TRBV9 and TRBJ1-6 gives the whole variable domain DSGVTQTPKHLITATGQRVTLRCSPRSGDLSVYWYQQSLDQGLQFLIQYYNGEERAKGNILERFSAQQFPDLHSELNLSSLELGDSALYFCASSASSGDSPLHFGNGTRLTVT.

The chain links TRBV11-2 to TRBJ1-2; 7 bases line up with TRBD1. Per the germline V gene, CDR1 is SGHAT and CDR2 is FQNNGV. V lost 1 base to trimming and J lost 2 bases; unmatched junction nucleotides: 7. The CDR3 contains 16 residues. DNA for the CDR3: TGTGCCAGCAGCTTAGGACAGGGACGGCAAAACTATGGCTACACCTTC. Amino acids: CASSLGQGRQNYGYTF.

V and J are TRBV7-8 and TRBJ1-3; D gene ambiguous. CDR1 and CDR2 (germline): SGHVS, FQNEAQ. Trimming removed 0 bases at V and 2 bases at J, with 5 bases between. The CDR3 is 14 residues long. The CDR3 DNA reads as TGTGCCAGCAGCTTAGCCGGTCCTGGAAACACCATATATTTT. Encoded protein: CASSLAGPGNTIYF.

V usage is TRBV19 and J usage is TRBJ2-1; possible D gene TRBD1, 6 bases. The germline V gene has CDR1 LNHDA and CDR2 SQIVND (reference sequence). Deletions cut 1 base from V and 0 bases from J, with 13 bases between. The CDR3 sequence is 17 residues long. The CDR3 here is CASSIGTGTSSYNEQFF. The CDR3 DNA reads TGTGCCAGTAGTATAGGAACAGGGACCAGCTCCTACAATGAGCAGTTCTTC.

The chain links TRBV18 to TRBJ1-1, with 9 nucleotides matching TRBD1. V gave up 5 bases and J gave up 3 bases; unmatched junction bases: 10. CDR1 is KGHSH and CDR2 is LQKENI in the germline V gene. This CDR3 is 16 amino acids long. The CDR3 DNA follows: TGTGCCAGCTCATCAACGAGACAGGGGGGGGACACTGAAGCTTTCTTT. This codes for CASSSTRQGGDTEAFF.

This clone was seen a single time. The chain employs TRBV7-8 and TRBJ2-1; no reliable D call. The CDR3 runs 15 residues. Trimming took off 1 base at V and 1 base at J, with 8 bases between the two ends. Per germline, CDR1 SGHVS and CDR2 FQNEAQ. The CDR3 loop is CASSLGSTSYNEQFF. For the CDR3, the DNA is TGTGCCAGCAGCTTAGGATCCACTTCCTACAATGAGCAGTTCTTC.

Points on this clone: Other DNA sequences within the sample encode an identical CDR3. The CDR3 sequence: CASSLSYEQYF. Here the CDR3 DNA reads TGTGCCAGCAGCCTGTCCTACGAGCAGTACTTC. The chain joins TRBV7-2 to TRBJ2-7; D is undetermined. Trimming took off 5 bases at V and 1 base at J, with 3 bases between the two ends. The CDR3 is 11 residues long. Germline V CDR1 and CDR2: SGHTA, FQGNSA.

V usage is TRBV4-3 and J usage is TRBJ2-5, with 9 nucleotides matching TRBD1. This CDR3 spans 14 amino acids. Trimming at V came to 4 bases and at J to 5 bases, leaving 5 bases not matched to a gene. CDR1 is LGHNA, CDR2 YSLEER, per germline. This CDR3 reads CASSLTTGGETQYF. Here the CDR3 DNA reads TGCGCCAGCAGCCTTACGACAGGGGGTGAGACCCAGTACTTC.

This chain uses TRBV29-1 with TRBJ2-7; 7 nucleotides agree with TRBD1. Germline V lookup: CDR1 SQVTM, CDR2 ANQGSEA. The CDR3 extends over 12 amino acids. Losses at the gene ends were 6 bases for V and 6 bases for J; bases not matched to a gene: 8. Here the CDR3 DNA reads TGCAGCGTCGGAGCGGACAGGCCCGAGCAGTACTTC. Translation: CSVGADRPEQYF.

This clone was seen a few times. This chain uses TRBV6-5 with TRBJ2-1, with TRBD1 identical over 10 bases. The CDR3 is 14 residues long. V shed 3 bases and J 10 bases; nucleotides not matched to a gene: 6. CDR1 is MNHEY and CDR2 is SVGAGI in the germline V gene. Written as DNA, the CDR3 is TGTGCCAGCAGTTATCGACAGGGGGCAAAGGAGCAGTTCTTC. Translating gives CASSYRQGAKEQFF.

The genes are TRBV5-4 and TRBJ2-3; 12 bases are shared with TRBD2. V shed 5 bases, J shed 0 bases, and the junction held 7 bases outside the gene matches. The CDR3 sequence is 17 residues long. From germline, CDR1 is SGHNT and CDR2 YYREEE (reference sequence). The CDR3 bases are TGTGCCAGCAGTCAGACTAGCGGGGGTTATAGCACAGATACGCAGTATTTT. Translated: CASSQTSGGYSTDTQYF.

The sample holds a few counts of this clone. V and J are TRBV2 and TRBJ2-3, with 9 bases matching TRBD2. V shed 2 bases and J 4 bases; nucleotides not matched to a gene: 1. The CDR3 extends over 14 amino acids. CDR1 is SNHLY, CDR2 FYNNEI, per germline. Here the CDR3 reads CASSERTSADTQYF. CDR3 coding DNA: TGTGCCAGCAGTGAAAGGACTAGCGCAGATACGCAGTATTTT. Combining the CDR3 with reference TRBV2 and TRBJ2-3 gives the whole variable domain EPEVTQTPSHQVTQMGQEVILRCVPISNHLYFYWYRQILGQKVEFLVSFYNNEISEKSEIFDDQFSVERPDGSNFTLKIRSTKLEDSAMYFCASSERTSADTQYFGPGTRLTVL.